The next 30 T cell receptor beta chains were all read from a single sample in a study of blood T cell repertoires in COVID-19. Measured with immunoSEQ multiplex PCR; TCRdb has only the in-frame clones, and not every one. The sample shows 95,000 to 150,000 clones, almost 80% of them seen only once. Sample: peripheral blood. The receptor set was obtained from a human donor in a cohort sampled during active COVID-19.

The CDR3 spells CATSSALFNQPQHF. CDR3 nucleotide sequence: TGTGCCACCAGCTCCGCGTTGTTCAATCAGCCCCAGCATTTT. The chain combines TRBV15 with TRBJ1-5, with no clear D. The CDR3 is 14 residues long. Germline CDR1 and CDR2: LNHNV and YYDKDF (reference sequence). Trimming shortened V by 5 bases and J by 3 bases, and 11 bases separated the two germline ends.

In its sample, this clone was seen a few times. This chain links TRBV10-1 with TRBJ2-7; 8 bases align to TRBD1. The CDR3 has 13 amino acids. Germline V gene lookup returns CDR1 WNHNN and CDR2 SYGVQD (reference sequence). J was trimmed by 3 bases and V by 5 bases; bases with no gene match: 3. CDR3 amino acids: CASSTTGGYEQYF. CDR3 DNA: TGCGCCAGCAGTACCACAGGGGGCTACGAGCAGTACTTC.

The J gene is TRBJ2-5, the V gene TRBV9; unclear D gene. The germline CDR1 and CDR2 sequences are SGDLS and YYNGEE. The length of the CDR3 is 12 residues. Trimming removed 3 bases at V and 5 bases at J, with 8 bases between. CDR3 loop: CASSDDQETQYF. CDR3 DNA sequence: TGTGCCAGCAGCGACGATCAGGAGACCCAGTACTTC.

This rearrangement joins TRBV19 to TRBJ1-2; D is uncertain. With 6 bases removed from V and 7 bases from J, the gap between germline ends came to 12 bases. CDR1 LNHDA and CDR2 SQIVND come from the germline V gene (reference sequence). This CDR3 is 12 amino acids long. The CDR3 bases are TGTGCCAGTAGATTAGAGGGAAGTGGCTACACCTTC. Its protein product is CASRLEGSGYTF.

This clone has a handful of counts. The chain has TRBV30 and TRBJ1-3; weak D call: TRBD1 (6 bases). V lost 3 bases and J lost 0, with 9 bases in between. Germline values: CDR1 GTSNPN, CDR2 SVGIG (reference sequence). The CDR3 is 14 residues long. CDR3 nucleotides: TGTGCCTGGAGAGACAGGAGCTCTGGAAACACCATATATTTT. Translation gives CAWRDRSSGNTIYF.

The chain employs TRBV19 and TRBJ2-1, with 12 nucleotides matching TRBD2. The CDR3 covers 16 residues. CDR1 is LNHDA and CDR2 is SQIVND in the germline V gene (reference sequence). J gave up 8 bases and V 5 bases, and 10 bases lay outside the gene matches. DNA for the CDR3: TGTGCCAGTAGTTGGGCTAGCGGGGGGGCCGGGTATGAGCAGTTCTTC. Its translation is CASSWASGGAGYEQFF.

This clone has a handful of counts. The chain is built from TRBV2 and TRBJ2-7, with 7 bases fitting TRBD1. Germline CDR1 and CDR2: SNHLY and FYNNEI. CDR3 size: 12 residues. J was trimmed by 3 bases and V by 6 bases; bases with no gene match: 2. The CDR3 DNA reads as TGTGCCAGCAGCAACAGGGGCTACGAGCAGTACTTC. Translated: CASSNRGYEQYF.

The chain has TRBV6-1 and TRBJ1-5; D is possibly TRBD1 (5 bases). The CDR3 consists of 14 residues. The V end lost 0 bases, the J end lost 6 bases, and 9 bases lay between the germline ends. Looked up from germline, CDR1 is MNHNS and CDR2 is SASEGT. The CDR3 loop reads CASSEAGGAQPQHF. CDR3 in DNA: TGTGCCAGCAGTGAAGCGGGGGGAGCTCAGCCCCAGCATTTT.

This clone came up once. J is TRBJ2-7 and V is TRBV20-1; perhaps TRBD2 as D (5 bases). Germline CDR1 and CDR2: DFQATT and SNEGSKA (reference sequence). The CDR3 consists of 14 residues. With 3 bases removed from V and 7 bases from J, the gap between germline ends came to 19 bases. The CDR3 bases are TGCAGTGCTAGTAGGTGGTCCGGGATCGGGGAGCAGTACTTC. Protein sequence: CSASRWSGIGEQYF.

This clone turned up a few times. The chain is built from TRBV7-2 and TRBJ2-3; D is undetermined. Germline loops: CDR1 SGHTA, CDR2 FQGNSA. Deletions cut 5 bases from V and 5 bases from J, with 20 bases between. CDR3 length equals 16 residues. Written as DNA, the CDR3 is TGTGCCAGCAGCCTCCAGGCATTTCGAACCGGAGATACGCAGTATTTT. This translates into CASSLQAFRTGDTQYF.

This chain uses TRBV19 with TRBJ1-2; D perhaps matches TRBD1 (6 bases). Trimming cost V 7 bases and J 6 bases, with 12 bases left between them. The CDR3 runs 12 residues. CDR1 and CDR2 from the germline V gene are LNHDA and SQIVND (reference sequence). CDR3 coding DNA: TGTGCCAGTACCTCACAGGGAGATGGCTACACCTTC. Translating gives CASTSQGDGYTF.

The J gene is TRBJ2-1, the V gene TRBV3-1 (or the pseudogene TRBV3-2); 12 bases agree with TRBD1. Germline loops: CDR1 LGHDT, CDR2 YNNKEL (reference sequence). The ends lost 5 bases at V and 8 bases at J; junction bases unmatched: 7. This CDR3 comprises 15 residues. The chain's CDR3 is CASSSRDRGLYEQFF. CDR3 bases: TGTGCCAGCAGCTCCCGGGACAGGGGGCTGTATGAGCAGTTCTTC.

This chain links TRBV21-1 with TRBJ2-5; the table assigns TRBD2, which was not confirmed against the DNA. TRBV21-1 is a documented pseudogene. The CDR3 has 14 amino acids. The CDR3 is CASRVGGGEETQYF. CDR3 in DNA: TGTGCCAGCCGGGTCGGAGGGGGGGAAGAGACCCAGTACTTC.

CDR3 bases: TGTGCCAGCAGCTCGGTGGGAGGGGGAGGTGCCACTGAAGCTTTCTTT. This sequence encodes CASSSVGGGGATEAFF. The rearrangement links TRBV7-8 to TRBJ1-1; D possibly corresponds to TRBD1 (6 bases). The V end lost 4 bases, the J end lost 4 bases, and 19 bases lay between the germline ends. This CDR3 spans 16 amino acids. In germline, CDR1 is SGHVS, CDR2 FQNEAQ. The full variable domain, rest sourced from reference TRBV7-8 and TRBJ1-1, is GAGVSQSPRYKVAKRGQDVALRCDPISGHVSLFWYQQALGQGPEFLTYFQNEAQLDKSGLPSDRFFAERPEGSVSTLKIQRTQQEDSAVYLCASSSVGGGGATEAFFGQGTRLTVV.

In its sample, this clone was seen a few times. The CDR3 loop reads CASSLVGQIYGYTF. CDR3 in DNA: TGTGCCAGCAGCTTAGTGGGCCAGATCTATGGCTACACCTTC. The chain is built from TRBV7-8 and TRBJ1-2, with D unresolved. This CDR3 spans 14 amino acids. The V gene's germline CDR1 is SGHVS and CDR2 FQNEAQ. V was shortened by 1 base and J by 4 bases, with 10 bases between the two germline ends.

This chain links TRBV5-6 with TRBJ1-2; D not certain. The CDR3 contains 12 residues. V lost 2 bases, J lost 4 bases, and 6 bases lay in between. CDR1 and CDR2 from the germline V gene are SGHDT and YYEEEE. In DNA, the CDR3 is TGTGCCAGCAGCTTTAGCTCCTATGGCTACACCTTC. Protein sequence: CASSFSSYGYTF.

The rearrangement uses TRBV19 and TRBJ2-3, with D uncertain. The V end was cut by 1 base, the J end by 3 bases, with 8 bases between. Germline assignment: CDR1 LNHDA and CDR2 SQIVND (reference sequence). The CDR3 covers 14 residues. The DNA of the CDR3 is TGTGCCAGTAGTATAGGGTGGGCGACAGATACGCAGTATTTT. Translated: CASSIGWATDTQYF.

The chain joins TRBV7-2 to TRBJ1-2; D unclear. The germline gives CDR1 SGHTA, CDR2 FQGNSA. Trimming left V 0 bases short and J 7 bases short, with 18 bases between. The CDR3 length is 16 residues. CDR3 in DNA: TGTGCCAGCAGCTTAGCAAATGGGTCCCCCGGCGGTGGCTACACCTTC. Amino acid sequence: CASSLANGSPGGGYTF.

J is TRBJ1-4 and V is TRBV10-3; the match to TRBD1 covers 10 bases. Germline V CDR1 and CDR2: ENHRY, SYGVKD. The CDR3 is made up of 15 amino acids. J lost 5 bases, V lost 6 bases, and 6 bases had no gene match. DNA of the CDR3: TGTGCCATCAGGGGGGGACAGGGGAAGAATGAAAAACTGTTTTTT. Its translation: CAIRGGQGKNEKLFF.

CDR3 loop: CAWSLQGTEAFF. The CDR3 region has the DNA TGTGCCTGGAGCCTACAGGGCACTGAAGCTTTCTTT. The chain joins TRBV30 to TRBJ1-1; weak D call: TRBD1 (6 bases). Germline V gene data show CDR1 as GTSNPN and CDR2 as SVGIG (reference sequence). With 3 bases removed from V and 4 bases from J, the gap between germline ends came to 9 bases. This CDR3 has 12 amino acids.

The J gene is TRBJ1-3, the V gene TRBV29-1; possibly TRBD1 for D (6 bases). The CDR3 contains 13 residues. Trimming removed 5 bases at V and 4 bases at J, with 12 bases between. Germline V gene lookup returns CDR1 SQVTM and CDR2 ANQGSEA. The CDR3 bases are TGCAGCGTTTCACAGGGTTGGGGAAACACCATATATTTT. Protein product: CSVSQGWGNTIYF.

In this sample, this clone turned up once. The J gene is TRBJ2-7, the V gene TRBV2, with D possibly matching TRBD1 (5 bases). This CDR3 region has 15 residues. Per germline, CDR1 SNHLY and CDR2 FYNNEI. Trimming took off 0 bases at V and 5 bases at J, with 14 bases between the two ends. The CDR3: CASSEARYTGHEQYF. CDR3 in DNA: TGTGCCAGCAGTGAAGCGAGATACACAGGACACGAGCAGTACTTC.

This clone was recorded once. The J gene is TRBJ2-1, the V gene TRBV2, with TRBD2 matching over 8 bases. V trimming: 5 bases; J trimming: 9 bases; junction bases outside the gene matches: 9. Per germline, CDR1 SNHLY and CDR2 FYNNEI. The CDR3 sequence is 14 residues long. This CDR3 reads CASSPATSGGEQFF. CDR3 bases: TGTGCCAGCAGTCCCGCTACTAGCGGTGGTGAGCAGTTCTTC.

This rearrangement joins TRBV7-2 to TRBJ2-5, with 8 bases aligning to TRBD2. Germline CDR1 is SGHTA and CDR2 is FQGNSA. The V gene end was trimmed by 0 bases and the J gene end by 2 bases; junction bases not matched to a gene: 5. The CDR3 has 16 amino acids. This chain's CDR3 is CASSLAAIAGQETQYF. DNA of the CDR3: TGTGCCAGCAGCTTAGCGGCTATAGCGGGGCAAGAGACCCAGTACTTC.

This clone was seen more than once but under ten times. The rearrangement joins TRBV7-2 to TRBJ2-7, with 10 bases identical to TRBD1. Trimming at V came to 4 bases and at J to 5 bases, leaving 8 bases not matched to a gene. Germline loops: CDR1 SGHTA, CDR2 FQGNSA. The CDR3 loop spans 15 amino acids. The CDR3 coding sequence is TGTGCCAGCAGCTCGACCGGGACAGGGGCCAACGAGCAGTACTTC. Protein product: CASSSTGTGANEQYF.

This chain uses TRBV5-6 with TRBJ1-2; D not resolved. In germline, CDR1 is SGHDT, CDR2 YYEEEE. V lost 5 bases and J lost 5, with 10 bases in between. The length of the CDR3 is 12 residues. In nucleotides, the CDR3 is TGTGCCAGCAGGGAGGGCGGTTATGGCTACACCTTC. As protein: CASREGGYGYTF.

For the CDR3, the DNA is TGTGCCAGCAGTGAAAGGAGAGTAGAGACCGGGGAGCTGTTTTTT. This translates into CASSERRVETGELFF. The chain has TRBV2 and TRBJ2-2; D is unclear. Between the trimmed V and J ends, which lost 2 bases and 5 bases, there was a span of 12 bases. Germline lookup yields CDR1 SNHLY and CDR2 FYNNEI. The CDR3 runs 15 residues.

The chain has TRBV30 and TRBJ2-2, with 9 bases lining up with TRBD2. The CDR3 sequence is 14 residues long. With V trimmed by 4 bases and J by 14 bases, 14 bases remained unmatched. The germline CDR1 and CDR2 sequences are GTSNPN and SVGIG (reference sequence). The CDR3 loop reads CAWIRGDSGGGLFF. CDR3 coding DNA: TGTGCCTGGATCCGGGGGGATAGCGGGGGCGGACTGTTTTTT.

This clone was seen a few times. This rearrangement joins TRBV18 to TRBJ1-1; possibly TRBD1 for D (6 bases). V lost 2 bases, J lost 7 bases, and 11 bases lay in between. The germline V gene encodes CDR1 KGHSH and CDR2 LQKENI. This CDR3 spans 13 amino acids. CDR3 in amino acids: CASSPGGGYEAFF. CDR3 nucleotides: TGTGCCAGCTCACCAGGGGGGGGCTATGAAGCTTTCTTT.

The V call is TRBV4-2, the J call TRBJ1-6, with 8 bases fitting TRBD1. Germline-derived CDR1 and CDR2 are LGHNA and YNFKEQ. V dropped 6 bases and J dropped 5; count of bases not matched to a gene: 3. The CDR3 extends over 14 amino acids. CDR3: CASRTGADNSPLHF. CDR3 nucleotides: TGTGCCAGCAGGACAGGGGCCGATAATTCACCCCTCCACTTT.